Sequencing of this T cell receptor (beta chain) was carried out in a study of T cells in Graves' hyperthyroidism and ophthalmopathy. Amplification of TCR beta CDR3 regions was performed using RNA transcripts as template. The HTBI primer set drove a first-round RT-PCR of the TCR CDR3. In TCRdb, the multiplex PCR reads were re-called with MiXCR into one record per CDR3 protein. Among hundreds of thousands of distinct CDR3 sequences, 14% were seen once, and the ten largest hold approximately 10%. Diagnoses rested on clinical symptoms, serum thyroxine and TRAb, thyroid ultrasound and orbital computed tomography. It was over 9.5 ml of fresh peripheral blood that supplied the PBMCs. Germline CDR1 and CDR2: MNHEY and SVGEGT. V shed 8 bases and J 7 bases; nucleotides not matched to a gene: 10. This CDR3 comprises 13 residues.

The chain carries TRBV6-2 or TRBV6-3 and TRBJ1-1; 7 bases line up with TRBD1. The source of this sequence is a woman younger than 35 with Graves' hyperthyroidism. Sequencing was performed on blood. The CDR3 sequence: CASLRDRTNEAFF. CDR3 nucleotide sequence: TGTGCCAGCCTCCGGGACAGAACAAATGAAGCTTTCTTT.